Given below is one TCR beta chain in context. What it binds is unknown. Sequencing was performed with immunoSEQ multiplex PCR; in TCRdb, only in-frame clones are kept and a portion is missing. The sample holds about 84,000 clones, more than 70% seen once. These data are taken from a study of cytotoxic CD8 clonotypes in ibrutinib-treated CLL. Study summary: Response specimens were obtained following a median treatment duration of approximately 11 months, with a range of 6 to 36. Broader study findings: Public clonotypes, found uncommonly, either contracted or stayed stable on treatment. Clonality (at baseline) was higher than in age-matched healthy donors and tracked circulating CD8+ T-cell counts. Clonality increased at ibrutinib response and stayed stable in sustained remission. At progression, however, it fell back toward baseline.

The sample consisted of PBMCs, taken before ibrutinib treatment. This clonotype was sampled from a human donor with chronic lymphocytic leukemia.

The CDR3 sequence: CASSVGSGNTIYF. As DNA, the CDR3 is TGTGCCAGCAGTGTAGGGTCCGGAAACACCATATATTTT. The chain uses TRBV2 and TRBJ1-3, with no clear D. Germline CDR1 SNHLY, CDR2 FYNNEI. This CDR3 is built from 13 residues. With 4 bases removed from V and 4 bases from J, the gap between germline ends came to 8 bases.